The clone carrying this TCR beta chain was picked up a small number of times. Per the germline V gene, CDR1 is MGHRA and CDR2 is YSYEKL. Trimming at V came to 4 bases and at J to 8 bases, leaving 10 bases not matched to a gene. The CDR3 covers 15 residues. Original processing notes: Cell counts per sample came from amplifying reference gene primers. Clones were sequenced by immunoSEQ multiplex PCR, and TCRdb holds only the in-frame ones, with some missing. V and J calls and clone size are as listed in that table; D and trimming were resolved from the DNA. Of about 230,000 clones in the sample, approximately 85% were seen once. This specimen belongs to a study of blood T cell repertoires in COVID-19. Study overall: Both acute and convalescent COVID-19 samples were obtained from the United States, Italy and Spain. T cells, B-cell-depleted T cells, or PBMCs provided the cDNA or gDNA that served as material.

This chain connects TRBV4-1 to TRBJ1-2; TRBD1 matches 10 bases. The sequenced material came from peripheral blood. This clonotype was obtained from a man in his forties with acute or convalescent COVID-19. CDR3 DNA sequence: TGCGCCAGCAGCCCTAAGGACAGGGGGATGGAAGGCTACACCTTC. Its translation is CASSPKDRGMEGYTF.